Following are 31 T cell receptor beta chains from one sample sequenced in a study of blood T cell repertoires in COVID-19. Assay: immunoSEQ multiplex PCR; the TCRdb copy retains only in-frame clones and omits some. The repertoire consists of fewer than 110,000 clones, with 80% to 85% occurring once and the leading ten covering about 4.2%. Specimen: peripheral blood. These receptors originate from a human donor in a cohort sampled during active COVID-19.

The J gene is TRBJ2-5, the V gene TRBV3-1 (or the pseudogene TRBV3-2), with no clear D. The V gene's germline CDR1 is LGHDT and CDR2 YNNKEL (reference sequence). This CDR3 has 14 residues. With 1 base removed from V and 5 bases from J, the gap between germline ends came to 11 bases. The CDR3 region is CASSQVPSRETQYF. In nucleotides, the CDR3 is TGTGCCAGCAGCCAAGTGCCTAGTCGCGAGACCCAGTACTTC.

The chain couples TRBV5-4 to TRBJ2-2, with D hard to call. Germline V lookup: CDR1 SGHNT, CDR2 YYREEE (reference sequence). V was trimmed by 1 base and J by 0 bases, leaving 19 bases between them. The CDR3 is 19 residues long. CDR3 loop: CASSLNSQATYANTGELFF. The CDR3 DNA is TGTGCCAGCAGCTTGAATTCGCAAGCCACGTACGCGAACACCGGGGAGCTGTTTTTT.

The rearrangement joins TRBV10-3 to TRBJ1-1, with 8 positions matching TRBD1. CDR1 is ENHRY, CDR2 SYGVKD, per germline. The trim removed 7 bases at V and 1 base at J, leaving 8 bases unmatched. This CDR3 region has 15 residues. CDR3 in amino acids: CAITPGQGPNTEAFF. The CDR3 DNA reads TGTGCCATCACACCAGGACAGGGTCCGAACACTGAAGCTTTCTTT.

The genes are TRBV6-5 and TRBJ1-5; 7 bases are a match to TRBD1. V lost 7 bases and J lost 0; bases outside the gene matches: 6. Looked up from germline, CDR1 is MNHEY and CDR2 is SVGAGI. This CDR3 is built from 15 residues. The CDR3 nucleotides are TGTGCCAGCACCATGGGACAGAATAGCAATCAGCCCCAGCATTTT. Residues: CASTMGQNSNQPQHF.

The V call is TRBV5-5, the J call TRBJ1-2, with D uncertain. Between the trimmed V and J ends, which lost 1 base and 3 bases, there was a span of 10 bases. The germline CDR1 and CDR2 sequences are SGHKS and YYEKEE (reference sequence). The CDR3 has 14 residues. The CDR3 DNA reads as TGTGCCAGCAGCTTGCAACAGATTGACTATGGCTACACCTTC. It codes for CASSLQQIDYGYTF.

This clone has just one count. V is TRBV5-1 and J is TRBJ2-2; 7 bases line up with TRBD1. The V and J ends lost 4 bases and 3 bases, in that order; junction bases with no gene match: 6. From germline, CDR1 is SGHRS and CDR2 YFSETQ. This CDR3 is built from 15 residues. This CDR3 reads CASSVQGYDTGELFF. The DNA of the CDR3 is TGCGCCAGCAGCGTACAGGGGTATGACACCGGGGAGCTGTTTTTT. Complete variable domain (other parts from reference TRBV5-1 and TRBJ2-2): KAGVTQTPRYLIKTRGQQVTLSCSPISGHRSVSWYQQTPGQGLQFLFEYFSETQRNKGNFPGRFSGRQFSNSRSEMNVSTLELGDSALYLCASSVQGYDTGELFFGEGSRLTVL.

The rearrangement links TRBV5-4 to TRBJ2-2; TRBD2 matches 15 bases. Looked up from germline, CDR1 is SGHNT and CDR2 is YYREEE (reference sequence). The CDR3 runs 17 residues. The ends lost 5 bases at V and 2 bases at J; junction bases unmatched: 4. The CDR3 loop reads CASRMGLAGGNTGELFF. The DNA for the CDR3 is TGTGCCAGCAGGATGGGACTAGCGGGAGGTAACACCGGGGAGCTGTTTTTT.

This clone was observed a few times. The chain combines TRBV19 with TRBJ1-5, with TRBD1 matching over 10 bases. Per germline, CDR1 LNHDA and CDR2 SQIVND (reference sequence). The CDR3 consists of 13 residues. The V and J ends lost 1 base and 16 bases, in that order; junction bases with no gene match: 7. CDR3 nucleotide sequence: TGTGCCAGTAGTATAGGGGGGACAGGGGTCCCTCATTTT. Residues: CASSIGGTGVPHF.

The chain uses TRBV7-9 and TRBJ2-2; D may be TRBD1 (6 bases). The ends were cut back, 4 bases at V and 6 bases at J, with 15 bases in the middle. CDR3 length: 15 amino acids. Germline values: CDR1 SEHNR, CDR2 FQNEAQ (reference sequence). The CDR3 nucleotides are TGTGCCAGCAGCTCCGGGACAACCAACGCCGGGGAGCTGTTTTTT. Amino acid sequence: CASSSGTTNAGELFF. The complete variable domain, with remaining parts taken from reference TRBV7-9 and TRBJ2-2, reads DTGVSQNPRHKITKRGQNVTFRCDPISEHNRLYWYRQTLGQGPEFLTYFQNEAQLEKSRLLSDRFSAERPKGSFSTLEIQRTEQGDSAMYLCASSSGTTNAGELFFGEGSRLTVL.

The chain joins TRBV7-9 to TRBJ2-7; 8 nucleotides line up with TRBD1. Trimming took 3 bases from V and 4 from J; bases not matched to a gene: 5. The CDR3 loop spans 14 amino acids. CDR1 is SEHNR, CDR2 FQNEAQ, per germline (reference sequence). In nucleotides, the CDR3 is TGTGCCAGCAGCTTTTCAGGGGGCCGTTACGAGCAGTACTTC. Translating it yields CASSFSGGRYEQYF.

V and J are TRBV15 and TRBJ2-5; 7 nucleotides match TRBD1. Losses at the gene ends were 1 base for V and 4 bases for J; bases not matched to a gene: 9. This CDR3 comprises 16 residues. CDR1 and CDR2 from the germline V gene are LNHNV and YYDKDF (reference sequence). For the CDR3, the DNA is TGTGCCACCAGCAGAGCAAAGGGGGCTGCGGTAGAGACCCAGTACTTC. Translated, it gives CATSRAKGAAVETQYF.

This rearrangement joins TRBV5-6 to TRBJ1-1; TRBD1 agrees at 8 bases. Germline CDR1 reads SGHDT; CDR2 reads YYEEEE. The CDR3 sequence is 14 residues long. With 1 base clipped from V and 1 base from J, the junction kept 0 bases outside the gene matches. In nucleotides, the CDR3 is TGTGCCAGCAGCTTGCAGGGGGCGAACACTGAAGCTTTCTTT. This encodes CASSLQGANTEAFF.

The DNA of the CDR3 is TGTGCCTGGAGTGGCGGGACAGTGAATTCCTACGAGCAGTACTTC. This codes for CAWSGGTVNSYEQYF. The chain joins TRBV30 to TRBJ2-7, with TRBD1 as a possible D gene (7 bases). Per germline, CDR1 GTSNPN and CDR2 SVGIG (reference sequence). The CDR3 contains 15 residues. The V gene lost 1 base and the J gene lost 1 base, with 14 bases spanning the gap.

A remark on this clone: In the same sample, other DNA sequences code for this CDR3. This sequence joins TRBV2 and TRBJ2-5; 7 nucleotides line up with TRBD2. Germline CDR1 and CDR2: SNHLY and FYNNEI. After removal of 1 base from V and 4 bases from J, the junction contained 3 bases not matched to a gene. This CDR3 contains 14 residues. CDR3 bases: TGTGCCAGCAGTGAAGTATTAGCGGGAGAGACCCAGTACTTC. This translates into CASSEVLAGETQYF.

Only a few counts were recorded for this clone. The rearrangement links TRBV24-1 to TRBJ2-1; 14 nucleotides align to TRBD2. Trimming cost V 0 bases and J 8 bases; bases outside gene matches: 2. Germline V gene data show CDR1 as KGHDR and CDR2 as SFDVKD. The CDR3 extends over 16 amino acids. This CDR3 is CATSDLGTSGSDEQFF. The DNA for the CDR3 is TGTGCCACCAGTGATTTGGGGACTAGCGGGAGCGATGAGCAGTTCTTC.

This chain links TRBV7-2 with TRBJ2-5; D is unclear. The CDR3 has 15 amino acids. Trimming pared 6 bases from V and 4 bases from J, leaving 18 bases between. The V gene's germline CDR1 is SGHTA and CDR2 FQGNSA. CDR3 sequence: CASSPFPTPRETQYF. The CDR3 DNA reads as TGTGCCAGCAGTCCCTTCCCCACACCACGAGAGACCCAGTACTTC.

Here the CDR3 reads CASSEAGPGANVLTF. The CDR3 nucleotides read TGTGCCAGCAGTGAGGCAGGGCCTGGGGCCAACGTCCTGACTTTC. The rearrangement joins TRBV2 to TRBJ2-6, with a weak D call TRBD1 (5 bases). Trimming removed 3 bases at V and 2 bases at J, with 8 bases between. This CDR3 has 15 residues. CDR1 SNHLY and CDR2 FYNNEI come from the germline V gene.

This rearrangement joins TRBV30 to TRBJ1-2, with D maybe TRBD1 (5 bases). Trimming left V 7 bases short and J 7 bases short, with 25 bases between. The CDR3 covers 15 residues. CDR1 is GTSNPN, CDR2 SVGIG, per germline (reference sequence). Written as DNA, the CDR3 is TGTGCCTCGAGGCCATACACTCTAGGGGAGGTTGGCTACACCTTC. Its protein product is CASRPYTLGEVGYTF.

This chain uses TRBV5-1 with TRBJ2-5; maybe TRBD2 (5 bases). The CDR3 length is 14 residues. CDR1 and CDR2 from the germline V gene are SGHRS and YFSETQ. V lost 0 bases and J lost 5, with 11 bases in between. The CDR3 DNA sequence: TGCGCCAGCAGCTTGGGGGCAGGAGGCGAGACCCAGTACTTC. This gives the protein CASSLGAGGETQYF.

This chain links TRBV10-3 with TRBJ1-2, with 7 bases aligning to TRBD1. There are 13 residues in the CDR3. Germline lookup yields CDR1 ENHRY and CDR2 SYGVKD. V gave up 6 bases and J gave up 6 bases; unmatched junction bases: 7. This CDR3 is CAISPGQPDGYTF. In DNA form, the CDR3 reads TGTGCCATCAGCCCGGGACAGCCGGATGGCTACACCTTC.

The V and J genes are TRBV5-6 and TRBJ1-1, with TRBD1 matching over 8 bases. Germline values: CDR1 SGHDT, CDR2 YYEEEE. The CDR3 contains 14 residues. Unmatched junction bases numbered 7, after V lost 5 bases and J lost 4 bases. CDR3 in amino acids: CASRFRGLVTEAFF. CDR3 in DNA: TGTGCCAGCAGATTCAGGGGGCTTGTCACTGAAGCTTTCTTT.

J is TRBJ1-1 and V is TRBV9, with D possibly being TRBD1 (6 bases). V was shortened by 5 bases and J by 3 bases, with 11 bases between the two germline ends. CDR1 SGDLS and CDR2 YYNGEE come from the germline V gene. The CDR3 is made up of 13 amino acids. This CDR3 is CASSDRSHTEAFF. CDR3 sequence (DNA): TGTGCCAGCAGTGACAGGTCACACACTGAAGCTTTCTTT.

The V and J genes are TRBV6-5 and TRBJ1-5; tentatively, D is TRBD1 (6 bases). V was shortened by 6 bases and J by 0 bases, with 12 bases between the two germline ends. Germline V gives CDR1 MNHEY, CDR2 SVGAGI. The CDR3 extends over 15 amino acids. This CDR3 is CASRRTAYSNQPQHF. The CDR3, as DNA: TGTGCCAGCAGGCGGACAGCGTATAGCAATCAGCCCCAGCATTTT.

V is TRBV7-2 and J is TRBJ2-5; TRBD2 might be the D (6 bases). Per the germline V gene, CDR1 is SGHTA and CDR2 is FQGNSA. V shed 6 bases and J shed 7 bases, with 21 bases lying between them. The CDR3 contains 15 residues. The DNA of the CDR3 is TGTGCCAGCAGTTCAGAGGGGCGGGGCCTTGGGACCCAGTACTTC. Protein sequence: CASSSEGRGLGTQYF.

The chain carries TRBV19 and TRBJ2-5, with 7 bases fitting TRBD2. This CDR3 has 13 residues. Germline V gene data show CDR1 as LNHDA and CDR2 as SQIVND (reference sequence). V lost 6 bases and J lost 7; bases outside the gene matches: 8. In DNA form, the CDR3 reads TGTGCCAGTAGCAGCGCCCCGGGGGGGACCCAGTACTTC. Residues: CASSSAPGGTQYF.

V and J are TRBV7-9 and TRBJ2-5; 7 bases map to TRBD2. Germline CDR1 SEHNR, CDR2 FQNEAQ (reference sequence). The CDR3 runs 14 residues. V lost 0 bases, J lost 5 bases, and 3 bases stayed unmatched. The CDR3: CASSLAGAGETQYF. The CDR3 coding sequence is TGTGCCAGCAGCTTAGCGGGAGCGGGGGAGACCCAGTACTTC. Variable domain in full (rest from reference TRBV7-9 and TRBJ2-5): DTGVSQNPRHKITKRGQNVTFRCDPISEHNRLYWYRQTLGQGPEFLTYFQNEAQLEKSRLLSDRFSAERPKGSFSTLEIQRTEQGDSAMYLCASSLAGAGETQYFGPGTRLLVL.

The V and J genes are TRBV28 and TRBJ1-2; 7 bases are shared with TRBD1. Per germline, CDR1 MDHEN and CDR2 SYDVKM. CDR3 length: 14 amino acids. Trimming took 4 bases from V and 2 from J; bases not matched to a gene: 4. Written as DNA, the CDR3 is TGTGCCAGCAGTTCCGGACAGGCCAACTATGGCTACACCTTC. This codes for CASSSGQANYGYTF.

The genes are TRBV2 and TRBJ1-5, with D unclear. Trimming removed 1 base at V and 3 bases at J, with 7 bases between. The CDR3 is 14 residues long. The V gene's germline CDR1 is SNHLY and CDR2 FYNNEI. The CDR3 sequence is CASSEDGINQPQHF. In nucleotides, the CDR3 is TGTGCCAGCAGTGAAGACGGGATCAATCAGCCCCAGCATTTT.

Judged by abundance, this clone is medium-sized. The chain combines TRBV15 with TRBJ1-4, with D possibly TRBD1 on 6 matching bases. The CDR3 extends over 14 amino acids. CDR1 is LNHNV, CDR2 YYDKDF, per germline (reference sequence). The V gene lost 8 bases and the J gene lost 5 bases, with 15 bases spanning the gap. The CDR3 spells CATDSGQKNEKLFF. As DNA, the CDR3 is TGTGCCACCGACTCCGGACAGAAAAATGAAAAACTGTTTTTT.

V is TRBV18 and J is TRBJ2-3, with D possibly TRBD2 on 6 matching bases. This CDR3 is 15 amino acids long. V was pared by 2 bases and J by 2 bases, with 11 bases between. Per the germline V gene, CDR1 is KGHSH and CDR2 is LQKENI. The CDR3 reads CASSPAAGHTDTQYF. The DNA of the CDR3 is TGTGCCAGCTCACCAGCAGCGGGCCACACAGATACGCAGTATTTT.

The chain uses TRBV7-3 and TRBJ2-1; 9 nucleotides match TRBD2. V lost 0 bases, J lost 9 bases, and 6 bases stayed unmatched. The CDR3 consists of 15 residues. CDR1 is SGHTA and CDR2 is FQGTGA in the germline V gene. For the CDR3, the DNA is TGTGCCAGCAGCTTAACTAGCGGGAGTAGGAGTGAGCAGTTCTTC. Translation: CASSLTSGSRSEQFF.